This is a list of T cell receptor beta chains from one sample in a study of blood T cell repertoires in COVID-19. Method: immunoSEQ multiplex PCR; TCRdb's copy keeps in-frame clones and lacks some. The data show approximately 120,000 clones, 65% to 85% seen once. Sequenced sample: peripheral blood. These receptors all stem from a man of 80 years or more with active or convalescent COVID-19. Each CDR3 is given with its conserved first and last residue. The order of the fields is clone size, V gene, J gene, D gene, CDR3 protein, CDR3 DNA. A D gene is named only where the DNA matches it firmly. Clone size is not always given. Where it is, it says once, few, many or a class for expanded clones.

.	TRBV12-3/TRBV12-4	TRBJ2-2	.	CASRQETGELFF	TGTGCCAGCAGGCAGGAAACCGGGGAGCTGTTTTTT
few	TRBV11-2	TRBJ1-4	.	CASSLDPRRVGEKLFF	TGTGCCAGCAGCTTAGATCCCCGCAGGGTTGGAGAAAAACTGTTTTTT
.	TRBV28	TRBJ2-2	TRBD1	CASSLSDRGANTGELFF	TGTGCCAGCAGCCTTTCGGACAGGGGAGCGAACACCGGGGAGCTGTTTTTT
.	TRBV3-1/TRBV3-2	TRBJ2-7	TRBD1	CASSPGTADSYEQYF	TGTGCCAGCAGCCCCGGGACAGCCGACTCCTACGAGCAGTACTTC
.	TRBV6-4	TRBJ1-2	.	CASSAGGGNYGYTF	TGTGCCAGCAGTGCTGGGGGGGGCAACTATGGCTACACCTTC
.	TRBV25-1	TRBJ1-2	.	CASSESNTENYGYTF	TGTGCCAGCAGTGAATCCAATACAGAAAACTATGGCTACACCTTC
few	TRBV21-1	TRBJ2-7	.	CASSSTGTSGDYEQYF	TGTGCCAGCAGCAGTACCGGGACTAGCGGGGACTACGAGCAGTACTTC
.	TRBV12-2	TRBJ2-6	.	CASLELGANVLTF	TGTGCAAGTCTCGAGCTTGGGGCCAACGTCCTGACTTTC
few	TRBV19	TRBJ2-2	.	CASSIPGGGGELFF	TGTGCCAGTAGTATACCCGGGGGTGGCGGGGAGCTGTTTTTT
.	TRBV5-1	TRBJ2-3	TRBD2	CASSLTSVSTDTQYF	TGCGCCAGCAGCTTGACTAGCGTTAGCACAGATACGCAGTATTTT
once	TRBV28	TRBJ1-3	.	CASSWVSGGNTIYF	TGTGCCAGCAGCTGGGTCTCGGGGGGAAACACCATATATTTT
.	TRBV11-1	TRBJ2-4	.	CASSPRTGRDIQYF	TGTGCCAGCAGCCCCCGGACAGGGAGGGACATTCAGTACTTC
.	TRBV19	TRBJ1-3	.	CASSISGAISGNTIYF	TGTGCCAGTAGTATATCAGGGGCCATCTCTGGAAACACCATATATTTT
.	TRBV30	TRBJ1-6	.	CAWSVNSPLHF	TGTGCCTGGAGCGTTAATTCACCCCTCCACTTT
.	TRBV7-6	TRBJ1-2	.	CASSRGLTYGYTF	TGTGCCAGCAGCCGGGGACTGACCTATGGCTACACCTTC
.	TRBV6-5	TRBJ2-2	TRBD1	CASSRRGREVGELFF	TGTGCCAGCAGTCGCAGGGGGCGCGAAGTCGGGGAGCTGTTTTTT
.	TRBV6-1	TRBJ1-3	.	CASSERGSASGNTIYF	TGTGCCAGCAGTGAGAGGGGGTCCGCCTCTGGAAACACCATATATTTT
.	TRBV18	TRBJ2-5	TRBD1	CASSPGQGGETQYF	TGTGCCAGCTCACCGGGACAGGGAGGAGAGACCCAGTACTTC
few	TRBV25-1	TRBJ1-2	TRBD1	CASSDPRQGPPHYGYTF	TGTGCCAGCAGTGACCCCCGACAGGGGCCTCCTCACTATGGCTACACCTTC
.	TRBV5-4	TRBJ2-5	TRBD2	CASSLSSGSQETQYF	TGTGCCAGCAGCTTGTCCAGCGGGAGTCAAGAGACCCAGTACTTC
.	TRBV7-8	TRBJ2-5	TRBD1	CASSSTGRQTQYF	TGTGCCAGCAGCTCGACAGGGCGGCAGACCCAGTACTTC
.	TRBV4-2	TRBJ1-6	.	CASSQDLSGFGSPLHF	TGTGCCAGCAGCCAAGATCTCTCAGGGTTTGGGTCACCCCTCCACTTT
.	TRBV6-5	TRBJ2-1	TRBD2	CASRTSGGFYNEQFF	TGTGCCAGCCGGACTAGCGGGGGCTTCTACAATGAGCAGTTCTTC
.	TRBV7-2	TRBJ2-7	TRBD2	CASSRLGSGGSGYF	TGTGCCAGCAGCCGTCTTGGTAGCGGGGGGTCCGGGTACTTC
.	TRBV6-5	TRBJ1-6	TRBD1	CASRTGRDYNSPLHF	TGTGCCAGCAGGACAGGGCGAGACTATAATTCACCCCTCCACTTT
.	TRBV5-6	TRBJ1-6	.	CASSLEGVNSPLHF	TGTGCCAGCAGCTTGGAAGGGGTCAATTCACCCCTCCACTTT
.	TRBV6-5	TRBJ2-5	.	CASSLGQRETQYF	TGTGCCAGCAGTTTAGGACAGAGGGAGACCCAGTACTTC
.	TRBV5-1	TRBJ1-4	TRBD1	CASSLEQGGTNEKLFF	TGCGCCAGCAGCTTGGAACAGGGGGGAACTAATGAAAAACTGTTTTTT
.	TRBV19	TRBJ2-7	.	CASSIGSDTEQYF	TGTGCCAGTAGTATAGGGTCTGACACCGAGCAGTACTTC
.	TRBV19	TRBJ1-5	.	CASSIQGLYQPQHF	TGTGCCAGTAGTATACAGGGGCTTTATCAGCCCCAGCATTTT
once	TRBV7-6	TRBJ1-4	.	CASSLDGQGFEKLFF	TGTGCCAGCAGCTTAGACGGTCAGGGGTTCGAAAAACTGTTTTTT
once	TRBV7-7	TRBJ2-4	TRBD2	CASSTRGRGGPFVAKNIQYF	TGTGCCAGCAGCACCCGCGGGCGGGGGGGCCCATTCGTAGCCAAAAACATTCAGTACTTC
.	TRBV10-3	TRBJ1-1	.	CAISESGRERNTEAFF	TGTGCCATCAGTGAGTCCGGGCGGGAGCGAAACACTGAAGCTTTCTTT
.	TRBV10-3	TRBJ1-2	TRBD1	CAISGGTGRYGYTF	TGTGCCATCAGTGGAGGGACAGGGCGGTATGGCTACACCTTC
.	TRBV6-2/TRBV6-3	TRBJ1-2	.	CASSSQGSYGYTF	TGTGCCAGTAGCTCCCAGGGGAGCTATGGCTACACCTTC
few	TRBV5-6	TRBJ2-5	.	CASSLGRVETQYF	TGTGCCAGCAGCTTGGGCAGGGTCGAGACCCAGTACTTC
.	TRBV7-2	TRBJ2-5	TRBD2	CASSRRTSGGEETQYF	TGTGCCAGCAGCCGCCGGACTAGCGGGGGGGAGGAGACCCAGTACTTC
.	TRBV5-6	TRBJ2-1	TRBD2	CASSLASLAGEGEQFF	TGTGCCAGCAGCTTGGCGTCCTTAGCGGGGGAGGGTGAGCAGTTCTTC
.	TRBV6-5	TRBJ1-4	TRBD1	CASGGTGATNEKLFF	TGTGCCAGCGGCGGTACAGGGGCGACTAATGAAAAACTGTTTTTT
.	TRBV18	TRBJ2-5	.	CASSRPGGPQETQYF	TGTGCCAGCTCAAGGCCAGGGGGGCCACAAGAGACCCAGTACTTC
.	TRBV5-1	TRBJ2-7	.	CASSLATGSSYEQYF	TGCGCCAGCAGCTTGGCGACTGGGAGCTCCTACGAGCAGTACTTC
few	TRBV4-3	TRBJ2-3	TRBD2	CASSQDASGGADTQYF	TGCGCCAGCAGCCAAGATGCTAGCGGGGGGGCAGATACGCAGTATTTT
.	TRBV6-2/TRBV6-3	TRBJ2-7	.	CASSSYGASYEQYF	TGTGCCAGCAGTTCCTATGGGGCCTCCTACGAGCAGTACTTC
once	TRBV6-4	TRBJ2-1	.	CASSAGNSYNEQFF	TGTGCCAGCAGTGCGGGTAACTCCTACAATGAGCAGTTCTTC
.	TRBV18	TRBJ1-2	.	CASSPTGGASYGYTF	TGTGCCAGCTCACCAACGGGGGGCGCGAGCTATGGCTACACCTTC
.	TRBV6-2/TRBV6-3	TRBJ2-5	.	CASSSLDSQGETQYF	TGTGCCAGCAGTTCCCTGGACAGCCAAGGGGAGACCCAGTACTTC
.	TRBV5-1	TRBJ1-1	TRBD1	CASGRQGANTEAFF	TGCGCCAGCGGAAGACAGGGGGCGAACACTGAAGCTTTCTTT
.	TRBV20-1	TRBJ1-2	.	CSARDLGGYTF	TGCAGTGCTAGAGATTTGGGCGGCTACACCTTC
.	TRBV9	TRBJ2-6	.	CASGAGPDSGANVLTF	TGTGCCAGCGGGGCCGGGCCAGACTCTGGGGCCAACGTCCTGACTTTC
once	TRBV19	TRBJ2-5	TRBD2	CASSTGLAGGETQYF	TGTGCCAGTAGTACGGGACTAGCGGGGGGAGAGACCCAGTACTTC
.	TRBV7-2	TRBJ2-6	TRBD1	CASRGQGVFSGANVLTF	TGTGCCAGCAGGGGACAGGGGGTATTCTCTGGGGCCAACGTCCTGACTTTC
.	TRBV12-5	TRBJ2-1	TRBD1	CASGLLRDRDHEQFF	TGTGCTAGTGGTTTGCTCCGGGACAGGGACCATGAGCAGTTCTTC
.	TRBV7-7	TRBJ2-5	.	CASSGGKAETQYF	TGTGCCAGCAGCGGCGGGAAGGCTGAGACCCAGTACTTC
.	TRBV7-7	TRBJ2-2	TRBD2	CASSLTSGGSNTGELFF	TGTGCTAGCAGCTTGACTAGCGGGGGGTCCAACACCGGGGAGCTGTTTTTT
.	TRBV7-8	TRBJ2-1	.	CASSLPGAGDIPYNEQFF	TGTGCCAGCAGCCTACCTGGGGCAGGGGACATCCCCTACAATGAGCAGTTCTTC
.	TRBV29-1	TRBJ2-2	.	CSVGRGLNTGELFF	TGCAGCGTTGGCCGGGGACTCAACACCGGGGAGCTGTTTTTT
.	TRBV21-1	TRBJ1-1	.	CASSQEGERNTEAFF	TGTGCCAGCAGCCAAGAGGGGGAAAGGAACACTGAAGCTTTCTTT
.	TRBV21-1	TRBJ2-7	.	CASSKFETERGASYEQYF	TGTGCCAGCAGCAAATTCGAGACCGAGCGGGGGGCCTCCTACGAGCAGTACTTC
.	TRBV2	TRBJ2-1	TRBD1	CASSRGQGQDNEQFF	TGTGCCAGCAGTAGGGGACAGGGACAGGACAATGAGCAGTTCTTC